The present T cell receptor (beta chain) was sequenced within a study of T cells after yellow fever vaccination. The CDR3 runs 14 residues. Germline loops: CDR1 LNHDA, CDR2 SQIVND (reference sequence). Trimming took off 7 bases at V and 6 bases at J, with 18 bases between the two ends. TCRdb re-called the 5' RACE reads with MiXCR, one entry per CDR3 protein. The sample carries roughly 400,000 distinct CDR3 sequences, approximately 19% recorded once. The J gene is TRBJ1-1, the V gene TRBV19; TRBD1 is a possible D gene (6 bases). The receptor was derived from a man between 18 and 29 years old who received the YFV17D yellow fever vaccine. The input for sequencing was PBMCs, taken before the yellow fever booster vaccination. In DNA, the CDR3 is TGTGCCAGTACCATAACAGGGCTGGGGGCTGAAGCTTTCTTT. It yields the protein CASTITGLGAEAFF.